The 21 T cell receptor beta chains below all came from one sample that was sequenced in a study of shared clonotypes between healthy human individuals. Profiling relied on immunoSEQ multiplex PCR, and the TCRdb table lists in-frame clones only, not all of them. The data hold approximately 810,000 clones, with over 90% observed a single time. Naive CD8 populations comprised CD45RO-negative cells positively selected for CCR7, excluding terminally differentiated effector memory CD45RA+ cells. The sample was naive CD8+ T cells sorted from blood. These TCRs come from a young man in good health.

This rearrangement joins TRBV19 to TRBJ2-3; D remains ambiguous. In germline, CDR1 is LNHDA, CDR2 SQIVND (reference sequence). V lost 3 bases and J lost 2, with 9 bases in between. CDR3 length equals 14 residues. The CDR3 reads CASSIGGDTDTQYF. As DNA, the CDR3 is TGTGCCAGTAGTATCGGCGGAGACACAGATACGCAGTATTTT.

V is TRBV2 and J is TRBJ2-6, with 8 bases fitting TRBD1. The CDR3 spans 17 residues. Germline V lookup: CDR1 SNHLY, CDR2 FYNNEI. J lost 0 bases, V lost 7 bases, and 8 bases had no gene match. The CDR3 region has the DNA TGTGCCAGCACCTTTCAGGGGGCCTTCTCTGGGGCCAACGTCCTGACTTTC. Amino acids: CASTFQGAFSGANVLTF.

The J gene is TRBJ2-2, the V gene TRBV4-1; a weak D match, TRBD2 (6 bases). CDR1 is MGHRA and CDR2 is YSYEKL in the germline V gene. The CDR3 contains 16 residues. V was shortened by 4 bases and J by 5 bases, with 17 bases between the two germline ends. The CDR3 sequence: CASSLKAGVGTGELFF. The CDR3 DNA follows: TGCGCCAGCAGCCTAAAAGCGGGCGTGGGAACCGGGGAGCTGTTTTTT.

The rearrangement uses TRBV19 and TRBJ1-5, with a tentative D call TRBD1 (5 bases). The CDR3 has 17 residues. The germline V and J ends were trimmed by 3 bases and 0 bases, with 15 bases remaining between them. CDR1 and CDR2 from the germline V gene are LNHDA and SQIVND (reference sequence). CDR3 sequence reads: CASSMASGPSSNQPQHF. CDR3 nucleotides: TGTGCCAGTAGTATGGCCTCAGGGCCTAGTAGCAATCAGCCCCAGCATTTT.

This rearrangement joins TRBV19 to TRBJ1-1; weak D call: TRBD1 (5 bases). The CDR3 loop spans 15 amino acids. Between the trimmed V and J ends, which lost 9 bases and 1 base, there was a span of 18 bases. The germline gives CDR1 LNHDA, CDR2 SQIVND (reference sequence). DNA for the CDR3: TGTGCCAGCGGGCAGGGACGTGGGAAGAACACTGAAGCTTTCTTT. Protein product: CASGQGRGKNTEAFF.

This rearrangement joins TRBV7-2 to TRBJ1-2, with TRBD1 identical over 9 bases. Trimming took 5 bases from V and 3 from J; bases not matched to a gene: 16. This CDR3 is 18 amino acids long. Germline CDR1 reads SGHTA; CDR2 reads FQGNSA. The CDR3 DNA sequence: TGTGCCAGCAGCGCCACCCTGGGACAGGGTGCGGAGGACTATGGCTACACCTTC. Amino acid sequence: CASSATLGQGAEDYGYTF.

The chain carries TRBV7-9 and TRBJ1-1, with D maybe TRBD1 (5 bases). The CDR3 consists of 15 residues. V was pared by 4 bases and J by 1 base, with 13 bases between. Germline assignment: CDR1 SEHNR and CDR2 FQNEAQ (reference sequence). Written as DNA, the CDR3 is TGTGCCAGCAGCTCCCCCCTCAGGGCGAACACTGAAGCTTTCTTT. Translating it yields CASSSPLRANTEAFF.

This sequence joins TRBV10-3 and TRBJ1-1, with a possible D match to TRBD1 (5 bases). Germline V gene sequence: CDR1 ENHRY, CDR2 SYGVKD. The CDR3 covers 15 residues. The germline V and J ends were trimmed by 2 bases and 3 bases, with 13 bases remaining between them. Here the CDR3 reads CAISEQLGGDTEAFF. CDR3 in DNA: TGTGCCATCAGTGAGCAGCTCGGGGGGGACACTGAAGCTTTCTTT.

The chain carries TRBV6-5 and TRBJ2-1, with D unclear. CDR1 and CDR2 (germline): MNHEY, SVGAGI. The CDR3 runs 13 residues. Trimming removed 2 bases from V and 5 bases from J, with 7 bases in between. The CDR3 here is CASSYVRNNEQFF. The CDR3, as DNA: TGTGCCAGCAGTTACGTCCGGAACAATGAGCAGTTCTTC.

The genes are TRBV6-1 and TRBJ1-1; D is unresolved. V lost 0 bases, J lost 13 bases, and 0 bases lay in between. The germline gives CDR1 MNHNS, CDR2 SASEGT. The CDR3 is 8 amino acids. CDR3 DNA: TGTGCCAGCAGTGAAGCTTTCTTT. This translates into CASSEAFF.

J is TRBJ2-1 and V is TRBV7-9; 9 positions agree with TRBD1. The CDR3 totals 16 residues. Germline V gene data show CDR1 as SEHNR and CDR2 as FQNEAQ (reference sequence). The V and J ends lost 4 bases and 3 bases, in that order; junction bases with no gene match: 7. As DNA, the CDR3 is TGTGCCAGCAGCTCCGGGACAGGGATGGGCTACAATGAGCAGTTCTTC. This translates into CASSSGTGMGYNEQFF.

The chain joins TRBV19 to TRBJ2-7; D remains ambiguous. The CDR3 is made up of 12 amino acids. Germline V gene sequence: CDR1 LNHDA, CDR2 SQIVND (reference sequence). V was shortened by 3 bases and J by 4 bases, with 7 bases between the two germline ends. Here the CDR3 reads CASSISGYEQYF. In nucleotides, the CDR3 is TGTGCCAGTAGTATTTCAGGATACGAGCAGTACTTC.

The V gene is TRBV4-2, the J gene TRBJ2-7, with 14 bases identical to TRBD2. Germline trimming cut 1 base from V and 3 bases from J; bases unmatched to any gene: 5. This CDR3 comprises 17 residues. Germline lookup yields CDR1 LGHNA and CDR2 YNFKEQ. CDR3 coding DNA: TGTGCCAGCAGCCAAGGATTGGGACTAGCGGGAGACTACGAGCAGTACTTC. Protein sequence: CASSQGLGLAGDYEQYF.

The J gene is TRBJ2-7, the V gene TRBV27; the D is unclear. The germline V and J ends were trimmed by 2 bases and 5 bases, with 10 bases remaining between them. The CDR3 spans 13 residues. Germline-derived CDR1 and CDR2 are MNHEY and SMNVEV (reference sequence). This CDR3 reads CASSLLGLDEQYF. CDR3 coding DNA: TGTGCCAGCAGTTTACTGGGTTTGGACGAGCAGTACTTC.

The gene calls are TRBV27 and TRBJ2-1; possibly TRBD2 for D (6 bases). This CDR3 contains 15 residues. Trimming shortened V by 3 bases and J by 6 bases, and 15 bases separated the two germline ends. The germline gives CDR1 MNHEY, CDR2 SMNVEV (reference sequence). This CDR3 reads CASSFGSGGLNEQFF. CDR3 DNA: TGTGCCAGCAGTTTCGGTAGCGGAGGACTCAATGAGCAGTTCTTC.

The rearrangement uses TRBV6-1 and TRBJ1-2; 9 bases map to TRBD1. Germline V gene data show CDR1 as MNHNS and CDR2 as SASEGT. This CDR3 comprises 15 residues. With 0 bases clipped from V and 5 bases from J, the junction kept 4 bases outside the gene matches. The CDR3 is CASSEATGGWYGYTF. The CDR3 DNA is TGTGCCAGCAGTGAAGCCACAGGGGGCTGGTATGGCTACACCTTC.

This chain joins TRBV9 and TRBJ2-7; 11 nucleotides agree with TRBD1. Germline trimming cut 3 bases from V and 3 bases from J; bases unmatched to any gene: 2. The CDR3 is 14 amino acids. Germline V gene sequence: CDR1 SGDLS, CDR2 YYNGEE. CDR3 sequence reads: CASSEGTGGYEQYF. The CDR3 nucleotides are TGTGCCAGCAGCGAGGGGACAGGGGGCTACGAGCAGTACTTC.

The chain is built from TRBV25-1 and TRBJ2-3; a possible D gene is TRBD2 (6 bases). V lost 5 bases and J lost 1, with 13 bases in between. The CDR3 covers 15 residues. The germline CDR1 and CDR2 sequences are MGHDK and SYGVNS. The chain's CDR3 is CASSTPGEGTDTQYF. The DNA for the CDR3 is TGTGCCAGCAGTACCCCGGGAGAGGGCACAGATACGCAGTATTTT.

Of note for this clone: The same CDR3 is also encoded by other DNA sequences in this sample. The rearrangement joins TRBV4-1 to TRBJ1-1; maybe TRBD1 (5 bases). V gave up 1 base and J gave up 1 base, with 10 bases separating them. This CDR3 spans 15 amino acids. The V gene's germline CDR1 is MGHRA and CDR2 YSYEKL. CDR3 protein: CASSQAGTANTEAFF. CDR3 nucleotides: TGCGCCAGCAGCCAAGCCGGGACGGCGAACACTGAAGCTTTCTTT.

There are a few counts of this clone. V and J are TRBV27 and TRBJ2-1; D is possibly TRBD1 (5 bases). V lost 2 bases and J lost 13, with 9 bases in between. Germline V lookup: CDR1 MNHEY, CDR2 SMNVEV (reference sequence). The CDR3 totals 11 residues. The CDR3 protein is CASSLTGQQFF. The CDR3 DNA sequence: TGTGCCAGCAGTTTAACAGGCCAACAGTTCTTC.

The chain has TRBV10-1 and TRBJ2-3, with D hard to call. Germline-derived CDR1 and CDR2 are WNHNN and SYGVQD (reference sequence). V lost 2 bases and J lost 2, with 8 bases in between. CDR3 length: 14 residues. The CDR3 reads CASSEGRNTDTQYF. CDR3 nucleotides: TGCGCCAGCAGTGAGGGCAGGAACACAGATACGCAGTATTTT.